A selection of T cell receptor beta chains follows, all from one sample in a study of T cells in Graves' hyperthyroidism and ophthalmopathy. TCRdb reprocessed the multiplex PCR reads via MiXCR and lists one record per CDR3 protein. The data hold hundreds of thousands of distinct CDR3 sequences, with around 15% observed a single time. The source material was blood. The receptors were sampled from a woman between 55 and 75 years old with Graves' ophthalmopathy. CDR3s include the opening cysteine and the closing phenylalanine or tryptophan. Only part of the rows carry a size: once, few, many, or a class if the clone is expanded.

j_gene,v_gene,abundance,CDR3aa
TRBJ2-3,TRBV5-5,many,CASSNGQGVDTQYF
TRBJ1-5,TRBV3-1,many,CASSLSSVGSQPQHF
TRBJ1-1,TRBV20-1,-,CSARDNRGGHTEAFF
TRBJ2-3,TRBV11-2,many,CASSYGYSTDTQYF
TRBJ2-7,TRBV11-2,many,CASSWDYEQYF
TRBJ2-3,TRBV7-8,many,CASSLGIRVATDTQYF
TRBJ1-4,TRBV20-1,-,CSAKPGQGGEKLFF
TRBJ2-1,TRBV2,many,CARSVGGPDEQFF
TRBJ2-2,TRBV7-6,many,CASSPSYGTGGIGELFF
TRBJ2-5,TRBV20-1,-,CSARDGAGGRQETQYF
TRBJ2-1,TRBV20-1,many,CSARGGSSYNEQFF
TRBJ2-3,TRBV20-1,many,CSASSLSTDTQYF
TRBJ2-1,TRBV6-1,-,CASRPGTGGINEQFF
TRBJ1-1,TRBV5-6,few,CASRVDRGLNTEAFF
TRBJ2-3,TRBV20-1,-,CSASKREGQDTQYF
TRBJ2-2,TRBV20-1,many,CSAEGAGTGELFF
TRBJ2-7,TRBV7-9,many,CASSFGRENYEQYF
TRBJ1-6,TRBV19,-,CASSIQENSPLHF
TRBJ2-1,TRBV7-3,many,CASSLTLAGAKFF
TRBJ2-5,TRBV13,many,CASSAAWGGAVETQYF
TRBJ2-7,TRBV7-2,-,CASSFGGSHEQYF
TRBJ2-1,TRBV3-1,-,CASSQTSGEKNEQFF
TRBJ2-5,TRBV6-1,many,CASSEGWTGEETQYF
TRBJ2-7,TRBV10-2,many,CASTHGLSYEQYF
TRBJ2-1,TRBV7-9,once,CASSLGSYNGQFF
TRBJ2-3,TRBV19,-,CASSILLAVTDTQYF
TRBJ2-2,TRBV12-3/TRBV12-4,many,CASSVDSGGTGELFF
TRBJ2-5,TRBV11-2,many,CASSLGPGQQETQYF
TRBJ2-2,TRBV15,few,CATSREAATGELFF
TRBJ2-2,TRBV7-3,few,CASSLNVAGSTGELFF
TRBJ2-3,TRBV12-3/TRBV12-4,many,CASSLSRTGPGGHTDTQYF
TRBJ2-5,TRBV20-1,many,CSAIPSSYQETQYF
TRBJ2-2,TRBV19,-,CASKAASGNTRELFF
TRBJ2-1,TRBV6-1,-,CASSKRSSSYNEQFF
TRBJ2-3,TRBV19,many,CASSTRRSGRGGTDTQYF
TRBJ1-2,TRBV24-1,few,CATRGGASTNYGYTF
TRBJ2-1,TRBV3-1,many,CASTQGGSGNNEQFF
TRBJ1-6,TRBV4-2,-,CASSQGETGYLHF
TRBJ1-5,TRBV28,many,CASTPRGALVGNQPQHF